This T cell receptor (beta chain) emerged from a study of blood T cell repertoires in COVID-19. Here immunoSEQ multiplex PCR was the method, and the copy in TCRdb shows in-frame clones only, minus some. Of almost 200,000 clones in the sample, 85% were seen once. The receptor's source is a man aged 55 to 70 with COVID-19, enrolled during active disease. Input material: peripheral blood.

The CDR3 protein is CASRTHGIRNSPLHF. CDR3 DNA sequence: TGTGCCAGCAGGACCCACGGGATCCGGAATTCACCCCTCCACTTT. This chain uses TRBV28 with TRBJ1-6, with unresolved D. V lost 6 bases, J lost 7 bases, and 16 bases lay in between. Germline CDR1 and CDR2: MDHEN and SYDVKM. The CDR3 covers 15 residues. The full variable domain, rest sourced from reference TRBV28 and TRBJ1-6, is DVKVTQSSRYLVKRTGEKVFLECVQDMDHENMFWYRQDPGLGLRLIYFSYDVKMKEKGDIPEGYSVSREKKERFSLILESASTNQTSMYLCASRTHGIRNSPLHFGNGTRLTVT.